One and the same sample provided the 22 T cell receptor beta chains below, sequenced in a study of blood T cell repertoires in COVID-19. Generated by immunoSEQ multiplex PCR, the TCRdb table keeps only in-frame clones and is missing some. Of 250,000 to 300,000 clones detected, about 86% appear once; the ten largest clones hold under 5%. Sequencing used PBMCs or T cells enriched from blood (not recorded which). The receptor source for this set is a man younger than 40 with acute COVID-19.

The J gene is TRBJ1-6, the V gene TRBV4-1; D gene unclear. Trimming shortened V by 0 bases and J by 0 bases, and 6 bases separated the two germline ends. Germline values: CDR1 MGHRA, CDR2 YSYEKL. This CDR3 is built from 16 residues. In nucleotides, the CDR3 is TGCGCCAGCAGCCAAGAGGCGGTCTCCTATAATTCACCCCTCCACTTT. It codes for CASSQEAVSYNSPLHF.

The gene calls are TRBV2 and TRBJ1-5; D possibly corresponds to TRBD1 (6 bases). The CDR3 runs 15 residues. Trimming took 4 bases from V and 3 from J, leaving 13 bases between them. CDR1 is SNHLY, CDR2 FYNNEI, per germline. Here the CDR3 reads CASSANWDNNQPQHF. The CDR3 DNA follows: TGTGCCAGCAGTGCAAATTGGGACAACAATCAGCCCCAGCATTTT.

The V call is TRBV5-1, the J call TRBJ1-2; no reliable D call. Germline V gene data show CDR1 as SGHRS and CDR2 as YFSETQ. The CDR3 covers 13 residues. With 4 bases removed from V and 6 bases from J, the gap between germline ends came to 13 bases. CDR3 sequence reads: CASSPERVDGYTF. For the CDR3, the DNA is TGCGCCAGCAGCCCCGAGAGGGTCGATGGCTACACCTTC.

A remark on this clone: Compared with germline, one end of the junction differs, possibly owing to a read error. The chain recombines TRBV5-1 with TRBJ2-1; TRBD2 matches at 8 bases. The CDR3 loop spans 15 amino acids. Germline V lookup: CDR1 SGHRS, CDR2 YFSETQ. CDR3 DNA sequence: TGTGCCAGCAGCTTGGTGACGGGAGGGGTTAGGGAGCAGTTCTTC. Its protein product is CASSLVTGGVREQFF.

This clone was seen once. Here the CDR3 reads CASSQDPVSYNEQFF. CDR3 DNA: TGCGCCAGCAGCCAAGACCCAGTCTCCTACAATGAGCAGTTCTTC. The genes are TRBV4-1 and TRBJ2-1; unclear D gene. V lost 0 bases, J lost 0 bases, and 6 bases lay in between. The CDR3 is made up of 15 amino acids. Germline V gene data show CDR1 as MGHRA and CDR2 as YSYEKL.

The chain uses TRBV6-5 and TRBJ1-1; TRBD1 might be the D (6 bases). V was clipped by 7 bases and J by 3 bases, with 15 bases between them. In germline, CDR1 is MNHEY, CDR2 SVGAGI. CDR3 length: 14 residues. Written as DNA, the CDR3 is TGTGCCAGCACCACTCTGGGGGCAGACACTGAAGCTTTCTTT. This codes for CASTTLGADTEAFF.

This chain connects TRBV28 to TRBJ2-1; no firm D call. Trimming removed 1 base from V and 6 bases from J, with 16 bases in between. From germline, CDR1 is MDHEN and CDR2 SYDVKM. This CDR3 is built from 16 residues. CDR3 loop: CASSLFADQQSNEQFF. CDR3 bases: TGTGCCAGCAGTTTATTCGCAGACCAACAGTCCAATGAGCAGTTCTTC.

CDR3 sequence reads: CASSKSPMNHGYTF. The CDR3 bases are TGTGCCAGCAGCAAAAGCCCGATGAATCATGGCTACACCTTC. The chain recombines TRBV21-1 with TRBJ1-2. TRBV21-1 is designated a pseudogene. This CDR3 spans 14 amino acids.

This chain uses TRBV7-6 with TRBJ1-4; TRBD1 matches 8 bases. V dropped 0 bases and J dropped 6; count of bases not matched to a gene: 9. Per germline, CDR1 SGHVS and CDR2 FNYEAQ. The length of the CDR3 is 17 residues. The CDR3 bases are TGTGCCAGCAGCTTAGCGGGACAGGCGCTAATTGATGAAAAACTGTTTTTT. This codes for CASSLAGQALIDEKLFF.

This chain connects TRBV12-3 or TRBV12-4 to TRBJ2-2; D call uncertain. Trimming took off 2 bases at V and 4 bases at J, with 5 bases between the two ends. The CDR3 is 13 amino acids. The chain's CDR3 is CASSLRSTGELFF. As DNA, the CDR3 is TGTGCCAGCAGTTTACGTAGCACCGGGGAGCTGTTTTTT.

The V and J genes are TRBV28 and TRBJ1-1, with 8 positions matching TRBD1. Germline assignment: CDR1 MDHEN and CDR2 SYDVKM. The length of the CDR3 is 14 residues. Trimming cost V 4 bases and J 7 bases; bases outside gene matches: 8. CDR3 DNA sequence: TGTGCCAGCAGTTCGCCGACAGGGGCGTTTGAAGCTTTCTTT. Its protein product is CASSSPTGAFEAFF. The entire variable domain, with the rest obtained from reference TRBV28 and TRBJ1-1, is as follows: DVKVTQSSRYLVKRTGEKVFLECVQDMDHENMFWYRQDPGLGLRLIYFSYDVKMKEKGDIPEGYSVSREKKERFSLILESASTNQTSMYLCASSSPTGAFEAFFGQGTRLTVV.

The chain employs TRBV5-4 and TRBJ2-7, with 8 bases aligning to TRBD2. The CDR3 spans 13 residues. Germline V gives CDR1 SGHNT, CDR2 YYREEE (reference sequence). V was clipped by 3 bases and J by 3 bases; unmatched bases: 2. CDR3: CASSWGLGYEQYV. The CDR3 nucleotides are TGTGCCAGCAGCTGGGGACTAGGCTACGAGCAGTACGTC.

The genes are TRBV7-2 and TRBJ1-4, with 9 bases lining up with TRBD1. The CDR3 totals 14 residues. Germline V gene sequence: CDR1 SGHTA, CDR2 FQGNSA. The ends lost 6 bases at V and 7 bases at J; junction bases unmatched: 6. The CDR3 sequence is CASRGGTGSEKLFF. The CDR3 DNA reads as TGTGCCAGCAGGGGAGGGACAGGGAGTGAAAAACTGTTTTTT. Full variable domain (rest looked up from reference TRBV7-2 and TRBJ1-4): GAGVSQSPSNKVTEKGKDVELRCDPISGHTALYWYRQSLGQGLEFLIYFQGNSAPDKSGLPSDRFSAERTGGSVSTLTIQRTQQEDSAVYLCASRGGTGSEKLFFGSGTQLSVL.

V usage is TRBV19 and J usage is TRBJ1-5; a possible D gene is TRBD1 (5 bases). The V and J ends lost 8 bases and 9 bases respectively, with 14 bases between them. CDR3 length equals 12 residues. Germline V gene sequence: CDR1 LNHDA, CDR2 SQIVND (reference sequence). This chain's CDR3 is CASSGAGLPQHF. Here the CDR3 DNA reads TGTGCCAGTTCAGGCGCAGGGTTGCCCCAGCATTTT.

The chain recombines TRBV6-5 with TRBJ2-7; 9 nucleotides align to TRBD2. The length of the CDR3 is 13 residues. Germline CDR1 is MNHEY and CDR2 is SVGAGI. Trimming cost V 5 bases and J 8 bases; bases outside gene matches: 7. CDR3 sequence reads: CASSTSGPVKQYV. For the CDR3, the DNA is TGTGCCAGCAGTACTAGCGGGCCCGTCAAGCAGTACGTC.

Only one count was recorded for this clone. The chain recombines TRBV5-1 with TRBJ1-2, with 7 nucleotides matching TRBD1. This CDR3 has 14 residues. Germline CDR1 reads SGHRS; CDR2 reads YFSETQ. The V gene end was trimmed by 0 bases and the J gene end by 4 bases; junction bases not matched to a gene: 3. CDR3 coding DNA: TGCGCCAGCAGCTTGGGAACAGGGGTCTATGGCTACACCTTC. It codes for CASSLGTGVYGYTF.

CDR3 in DNA: TGTGCCTCGGGGGGGTCCTCCTTGGATACGCAGTATTTT. Amino acids: CASGGSSLDTQYF. The chain is built from TRBV19 and TRBJ2-3; 8 bases map to TRBD2. CDR1 is LNHDA, CDR2 SQIVND, per germline (reference sequence). V lost 11 bases, J lost 6 bases, and 10 bases stayed unmatched. The CDR3 has 13 residues. Variable domain in full (rest from reference TRBV19 and TRBJ2-3): DGGITQSPKYLFRKEGQNVTLSCEQNLNHDAMYWYRQDPGQGLRLIYYSQIVNDFQKGDIAEGYSVSREKKESFPLTVTSAQKNPTAFYLCASGGSSLDTQYFGPGTRLTVL.

On this clone: At one end the junction does not follow the germline gene, possibly because of a read error. The V gene is TRBV5-6, the J gene TRBJ1-3, with 7 bases fitting TRBD1. CDR1 and CDR2 from the germline V gene are SGHDT and YYEEEE. The CDR3 covers 16 residues. In nucleotides, the CDR3 is TGTGCCAGCAGCACGGACAGGAGACTATTTGGAACCACCATATATTTT. This gives the protein CASSTDRRLFGTTIYF.

The chain employs TRBV5-4 and TRBJ1-2; 9 bases line up with TRBD1. The germline V gene has CDR1 SGHNT and CDR2 YYREEE (reference sequence). The V and J ends lost 4 bases and 6 bases, in that order; junction bases with no gene match: 13. This CDR3 spans 16 amino acids. The CDR3 sequence is CASSGELQGAGNGYTF. The CDR3 DNA reads as TGTGCCAGCAGCGGCGAATTACAGGGGGCGGGTAATGGCTACACCTTC.

This clone was counted only a few times. The V and J genes are TRBV5-8 and TRBJ1-5, with D possibly matching TRBD1 (5 bases). Trimming removed 0 bases at V and 4 bases at J, with 11 bases between. Germline loops: CDR1 SGHTS, CDR2 YDEGEE. CDR3 length: 15 residues. This CDR3 reads CASSLAGGVNQPQHF. As DNA, the CDR3 is TGTGCCAGCAGCTTGGCGGGGGGGGTGAATCAGCCCCAGCATTTT.

This sequence joins TRBV7-9 and TRBJ1-1; D remains ambiguous. V was trimmed by 1 base and J by 5 bases, leaving 5 bases between them. The germline CDR1 and CDR2 sequences are SEHNR and FQNEAQ (reference sequence). CDR3 length: 12 amino acids. This CDR3 reads CASSLVYTEAFF. The CDR3 nucleotides read TGTGCCAGCAGCTTAGTTTATACTGAAGCTTTCTTT.

This rearrangement joins TRBV29-1 to TRBJ2-5, with 9 bases matching TRBD1. The CDR3 contains 12 residues. Per germline, CDR1 SQVTM and CDR2 ANQGSEA. J was trimmed by 4 bases and V by 7 bases; bases with no gene match: 4. CDR3 in amino acids: CSASDRGETQYF. The CDR3 DNA reads TGCAGCGCATCGGACAGGGGAGAGACCCAGTACTTC.